The 11 T cell receptor beta chains below were found in one sample sequenced in a study of blood T cells in healthy people across ages. Alongside a J-beta primer mix, a sample-barcoded 5' primer served in a second PCR lasting about 7 to 11 cycles. Each CDR3 protein gets one entry after TCRdb re-called the 5' RACE reads with MiXCR. The sample has roughly 1.6 million distinct CDR3 sequences, roughly 32% seen once. Material for sequencing was blood. All receptors come from a woman in her 30s in good health.

V is TRBV6-1 and J is TRBJ2-5; 12 bases map to TRBD2. J was trimmed by 11 bases and V by 1 base; bases with no gene match: 17. Germline loops: CDR1 MNHNS, CDR2 SASEGT. The CDR3 covers 18 residues. CDR3 sequence: CASSEGLAGGPRAREQYF. CDR3 in DNA: TGTGCCAGCAGTGAAGGGCTAGCGGGAGGGCCTCGCGCAAGAGAGCAGTACTTC.

The rearrangement links TRBV6-6 to TRBJ1-2, with no clear D. V dropped 6 bases and J dropped 0 bases, with 8 bases sitting between them. Germline CDR1 MNHNY, CDR2 SVGAGI (reference sequence). The CDR3 consists of 13 residues. The DNA for the CDR3 is TGTGCCAGCAGGCCCGACTCTAACTATGGCTACACCTTC. Translating it yields CASRPDSNYGYTF.

The rearrangement links TRBV28 to TRBJ2-1, with a tentative D call TRBD1 (7 bases). Germline CDR1 and CDR2: MDHEN and SYDVKM. The V gene lost 7 bases and the J gene lost 0 bases, with 19 bases spanning the gap. This CDR3 comprises 17 residues. The CDR3 region is CASTAGQRASSYNEQFF. For the CDR3, the DNA is TGTGCCAGCACCGCGGGACAGCGGGCAAGCTCCTACAATGAGCAGTTCTTC.

J is TRBJ1-3 and V is TRBV3-1, with a weak D call TRBD1 (5 bases). This CDR3 is built from 13 residues. V gave up 3 bases and J gave up 4 bases, with 7 bases separating them. Looked up from germline, CDR1 is LGHDT and CDR2 is YNNKEL (reference sequence). CDR3 bases: TGTGCCAGCAGCCACGGGGACGGAAACACCATATATTTT. Protein sequence: CASSHGDGNTIYF.

The sample holds a few counts of this clonotype. V and J are TRBV20-1 and TRBJ2-1; possibly TRBD1 or TRBD2 for D (5 bases each). There are 15 residues in the CDR3. V lost 4 bases and J 7 bases, leaving 20 bases between the germline ends. Germline V gene lookup returns CDR1 DFQATT and CDR2 SNEGSKA (reference sequence). The CDR3 nucleotides are TGCAGTGCTACAACCGGGACGGGGTCTTCGAATGAGCAGTTCTTC. Translation: CSATTGTGSSNEQFF.

This clonotype was detected only a few times. This rearrangement joins TRBV20-1 to TRBJ2-1, with D possibly being TRBD1 (5 bases). The CDR3 length is 10 residues. V was shortened by 6 bases and J by 8 bases, with 8 bases between the two germline ends. Germline CDR1 DFQATT, CDR2 SNEGSKA (reference sequence). The CDR3 is CSALQDEQFF. The CDR3 DNA reads as TGCAGTGCGTTACAGGATGAGCAGTTCTTC.

The gene calls are TRBV7-9 and TRBJ2-6; D gene uncertain. Trimming stripped 5 bases from V and 0 bases from J, with 17 bases between. CDR1 and CDR2 (germline): SEHNR, FQNEAQ (reference sequence). The CDR3 is made up of 18 amino acids. The CDR3 loop is CASSTGPHGVSGANVLTF. The CDR3 region has the DNA TGTGCCAGCAGCACCGGGCCCCACGGAGTCTCTGGGGCCAACGTCCTGACTTTC.

The V gene is TRBV27, the J gene TRBJ2-2, with TRBD1 identical over 9 bases. CDR1 is MNHEY and CDR2 is SMNVEV in the germline V gene (reference sequence). After removal of 10 bases from V and 7 bases from J, the junction contained 7 bases not matched to a gene. This CDR3 comprises 13 residues. The CDR3 DNA sequence: TGTGCCACCGGAAGACAGGGGGACGGGGAGCTGTTTTTT. It translates to CATGRQGDGELFF.

This chain connects TRBV5-1 to TRBJ2-5; 11 bases agree with TRBD2. The V segment lost 2 bases and the J segment 5 bases; nucleotides outside the gene matches: 8. Germline CDR1 SGHRS, CDR2 YFSETQ. CDR3 length equals 16 residues. Written as DNA, the CDR3 is TGCGCCAGCAGCTTCACTAGCGGGAGTTCGGGCGAGACCCAGTACTTC. Residues: CASSFTSGSSGETQYF.

This clonotype was counted a few times. J is TRBJ2-5 and V is TRBV3-1; maybe TRBD2 (6 bases). V lost 3 bases and J 4 bases, leaving 12 bases between the germline ends. The CDR3 consists of 14 residues. The germline V gene encodes CDR1 LGHDT and CDR2 YNNKEL (reference sequence). The CDR3 sequence: CASSHLGGSETQYF. The CDR3 coding sequence is TGTGCCAGCAGCCACCTCGGGGGTTCAGAGACCCAGTACTTC.

This clonotype was detected a few times. The chain uses TRBV20-1 and TRBJ2-5; D uncertain. Per the germline V gene, CDR1 is DFQATT and CDR2 is SNEGSKA (reference sequence). The CDR3 sequence is 14 residues long. V lost 5 bases to trimming and J lost 1 base, with 14 bases between them. The CDR3 sequence: CSAASDVLQETQYF. CDR3 in DNA: TGCAGTGCTGCGAGTGACGTCCTCCAAGAGACCCAGTACTTC.